The present T cell receptor (beta chain) was sequenced within a study of radiotherapy plus CTLA-4 blockade in lung cancer. The study's findings and limits: There was expansion of tumor-derived TCR clones in blood after radiotherapy plus ipilimumab.

This clone was seen only a few times. The antigen remains undetermined. The table came from immunoSEQ multiplex PCR; TCRdb's copy has only in-frame clones and leaves some out. The sample shows under 90,000 clones, about three quarters of them seen only once. The ends were cut back, 3 bases at V and 8 bases at J, with 11 bases in the middle. In germline, CDR1 is KGHSH, CDR2 LQKENI. The CDR3 covers 14 residues. The V call is TRBV18, the J call TRBJ1-6; tentatively, D is TRBD1 (6 bases). The source material was peripheral blood, sampled from a patient treated with radiotherapy plus ipilimumab. This sequence originates from a human donor with non-small cell lung cancer that progressed on radiotherapy plus ipilimumab. The CDR3 region is CASSPGHGDSPLHF. CDR3 in DNA: TGTGCCAGCTCACCGGGACACGGGGATTCACCCCTCCACTTT.